The clone carrying this TCR beta chain came up many times. From germline, CDR1 is LNHNV and CDR2 YYDKDF (reference sequence). Losses at the gene ends were 0 bases for V and 8 bases for J; bases not matched to a gene: 5. The CDR3 is made up of 16 amino acids. The data belong to a study of early T cells in non-severe SARS-CoV-2 infection. About the research overall: The input, bulk RNA from unsorted whole blood, was sequenced, and chains were unpaired.

Attachment of unique molecular identifiers was made to individual cDNA molecules. TCRdb called the 5' RACE reads again in MiXCR, with one record for every CDR3 protein. The data show some 91,000 distinct CDR3 sequences, with under 15% seen just once and less than 6% held by the top ten. The chain couples TRBV15 to TRBJ2-1, with TRBD2 identical over 12 bases. The receptor was isolated from an adult who was a healthcare worker with PCR-confirmed SARS-CoV-2 infection or an uninfected control (not recorded which). Sequencing was done on a sample of whole blood. The CDR3 loop reads CATSRELTSGSDEQFF. As DNA, the CDR3 is TGTGCCACCAGCAGAGAGCTGACTAGCGGGAGCGATGAGCAGTTCTTC.